One and the same sample provided the 21 T cell receptor beta chains below, sequenced in a study of T cells in Graves' hyperthyroidism and ophthalmopathy (dated by TCRdb to the late 2010s). Libraries were built with multiplex PCR. TCRdb names Illumina HiSeq 2000 as the instrument used. TCR beta CDR3 regions were amplified from RNA transcripts. A first-round RT-PCR of the TCR CDR3 used the HTBI primer set with the Qiagen OneStep RT-PCR kit. Using fastp at Q25 and MiXCR, TCRdb reprocessed the public reads and kept productive beta chains. Merged by CDR3 protein, the rows form single entries marked with the most common genes and DNA. The sample table records hundreds of thousands of distinct CDR3 sequences; around 20% of these occur just once. 30% to 40% of the sample is in the top ten clones. The sample comprised blood. These receptors were obtained from a man in his thirties or forties with Graves' ophthalmopathy.

The rearrangement uses TRBV14 and TRBJ2-5; 9 nucleotides agree with TRBD1. V shed 4 bases, J shed 5 bases, and the junction held 11 bases outside the gene matches. The CDR3 sequence is 16 residues long. Looked up from germline, CDR1 is SGHDN and CDR2 is FVKESK. CDR3 sequence (DNA): TGTGCCAGCAGCCTTGGACAGGGGTGGATTTATGAGACCCAGTACTTC. Encoded protein: CASSLGQGWIYETQYF.

This clonotype was seen repeatedly, ten times or more. Mismatch with germline at one junction end may stem from a read error. The chain recombines TRBV7-2 with TRBJ2-1; D call uncertain. CDR3 length: 14 amino acids. Germline loops: CDR1 SGHTA, CDR2 FQGNSA. This CDR3 reads CASSLEMAYIEQFF. The CDR3 DNA reads as TGTGCCAGCAGCTTAGAAATGGCCTACATTGAGCAGTTCTTC.

This clonotype was observed a few times. The rearrangement joins TRBV6-1 to TRBJ2-5; D is uncertain. Germline-derived CDR1 and CDR2 are MNHNS and SASEGT. The CDR3 runs to 16 residues. V was shortened by 5 bases and J by 0 bases, with 16 bases between the two germline ends. CDR3 sequence reads: CASSYWSEKNQETQYF. The CDR3 region has the DNA TGTGCCAGCAGTTATTGGAGCGAAAAGAACCAAGAGACCCAGTACTTC.

This sequence joins TRBV25-1 and TRBJ1-5; D unresolved. In germline, CDR1 is MGHDK, CDR2 SYGVNS. The CDR3 is made up of 15 amino acids. V was pared by 4 bases and J by 0 bases, with 10 bases between. For the CDR3, the DNA is TGTGCCAGCAGTGTAAGGGTCTATAGCAATCAGCCCCAGCATTTT. Amino acids: CASSVRVYSNQPQHF.

This chain connects TRBV27 to TRBJ2-3, with D unresolved. V gave up 2 bases and J gave up 0 bases, with 3 bases separating them. Germline CDR1 MNHEY, CDR2 SMNVEV (reference sequence). This CDR3 is built from 13 residues. For the CDR3, the DNA is TGTGCCAGCAGTTTACATAGCACAGATACGCAGTATTTT. Translating gives CASSLHSTDTQYF.

This clonotype has a count of ten or more. The chain joins TRBV11-2 to TRBJ2-3; 16 positions match TRBD2. From germline, CDR1 is SGHAT and CDR2 FQNNGV. This CDR3 has 16 residues. V was clipped by 5 bases and J by 7 bases; unmatched bases: 6. The CDR3 protein is CASSAGLAGGRNTQYF. The CDR3 DNA reads as TGTGCCAGCAGCGCGGGACTAGCGGGAGGGCGGAATACGCAGTATTTT. Complete variable domain (other parts from reference TRBV11-2 and TRBJ2-3): EAGVAQSPRYKIIEKRQSVAFWCNPISGHATLYWYQQILGQGPKLLIQFQNNGVVDDSQLPKDRFSAERLKGVDSTLKIQPAKLEDSAVYLCASSAGLAGGRNTQYFGPGTRLTVL.

V usage is TRBV4-2 and J usage is TRBJ2-1; 12 positions agree with TRBD2. With V trimmed by 3 bases and J by 4 bases, 4 bases remained unmatched. The CDR3 spans 16 residues. The germline V gene encodes CDR1 LGHNA and CDR2 YNFKEQ. CDR3 in DNA: TGTGCCAGCAGCCAGACTAGCGGGAGACCTTACAATGAGCAGTTCTTC. Translation gives CASSQTSGRPYNEQFF.

The sample holds many counts of this clonotype. The chain couples TRBV28 to TRBJ2-7; 12 nucleotides line up with TRBD2. The CDR3 covers 16 residues. J gave up 7 bases and V 3 bases, and 10 bases lay outside the gene matches. CDR1 and CDR2 (germline): MDHEN, SYDVKM. The CDR3: CASSFASLAGGREQYF. The DNA for the CDR3 is TGTGCCAGCAGTTTTGCCTCCCTAGCGGGAGGGAGAGAGCAGTACTTC.

On this clonotype: The junction departs from germline at one end; a sequencing error may be responsible. This rearrangement joins TRBV6-2 or TRBV6-3 to TRBJ1-5; a possible D gene is TRBD1 (5 bases). Looked up from germline, CDR1 is MNHEY and CDR2 is SVGEGT. The CDR3 has 14 amino acids. This CDR3 reads CASSFQGSNRPQHF. The CDR3, as DNA: TGTGCCAGCAGTTTTCAGGGTAGCAATCGGCCCCAGCATTTT.

This clonotype was seen only a few times. This chain links TRBV10-3 with TRBJ1-1; 7 bases line up with TRBD1. This CDR3 region has 13 residues. The J segment lost 6 bases and the V segment lost 3 bases, leaving 4 bases of the junction unmatched. Germline V gene data show CDR1 as ENHRY and CDR2 as SYGVKD. CDR3 nucleotide sequence: TGTGCCATCAGTGACAAGACAGGGCCTGAAGCTTTCTTT. It specifies CAISDKTGPEAFF.

The rearrangement links TRBV5-5 to TRBJ2-7; TRBD2 matches 14 bases. The CDR3 is 17 amino acids. After removal of 0 bases from V and 6 bases from J, the junction contained 8 bases not matched to a gene. Germline V lookup: CDR1 SGHKS, CDR2 YYEKEE (reference sequence). This chain's CDR3 is CASSLAMAGLAGVEQYF. The CDR3 coding sequence is TGTGCCAGCAGCTTGGCGATGGCGGGACTAGCGGGAGTCGAGCAGTACTTC.

The V gene is TRBV7-9, the J gene TRBJ1-3, with D possibly matching TRBD1 (6 bases). Trimming took 6 bases from V and 4 from J, leaving 13 bases between them. Germline CDR1 and CDR2: SEHNR and FQNEAQ (reference sequence). There are 14 residues in the CDR3. The CDR3, as DNA: TGTGCCAGCAGTACAGGGCCCGGAGGAAACACCATATATTTT. Residues: CASSTGPGGNTIYF.

Regarding this clonotype: Just one base apart from a much larger clone, this may be a read error. The rearrangement joins TRBV28 to TRBJ2-7; D is unresolved. The germline CDR1 and CDR2 sequences are MDHEN and SYDVKM. Deletions cut 3 bases from V and 3 bases from J, with 6 bases between. The CDR3 is 12 amino acids. CDR3 sequence reads: CASSLIGYEQYF. The CDR3 coding sequence is TGTGCCAGCAGTTTGATTGGCTACGAGCAGTACTTC.

The chain combines TRBV20-1 with TRBJ2-2; a weak D match, TRBD2 (6 bases). V was shortened by 0 bases and J by 0 bases, with 11 bases between the two germline ends. Germline lookup yields CDR1 DFQATT and CDR2 SNEGSKA (reference sequence). This CDR3 comprises 16 residues. The CDR3 DNA is TGCAGTGCTAGAGATGACGGCGGGACGAACACCGGGGAGCTGTTTTTT. It codes for CSARDDGGTNTGELFF.

This clonotype was picked up a small number of times. The chain has TRBV6-5 and TRBJ1-5; 12 nucleotides align to TRBD1. CDR3 length equals 16 residues. Unmatched junction bases numbered 5, after V lost 6 bases and J lost 2 bases. Germline V gene lookup returns CDR1 MNHEY and CDR2 SVGAGI. The CDR3 coding sequence is TGTGCCAGCAGCCGCGGGACAGGGGGCGGCAATCAGCCCCAGCATTTT. Translated, it gives CASSRGTGGGNQPQHF.

This rearrangement joins TRBV20-1 to TRBJ2-7; possible D gene TRBD2, 6 bases. Germline V CDR1 and CDR2: DFQATT, SNEGSKA (reference sequence). The CDR3 spans 13 residues. V was cut by 1 base and J by 5 bases, with 12 bases left in between. CDR3 residues: CSARVGGAHEQYF. Here the CDR3 DNA reads TGCAGTGCTAGAGTCGGGGGAGCCCACGAGCAGTACTTC.

The rearrangement links TRBV7-9 to TRBJ2-3, with 7 bases lining up with TRBD1. The CDR3 length is 16 residues. CDR1 and CDR2 (germline): SEHNR, FQNEAQ (reference sequence). Trimming removed 5 bases from V and 8 bases from J; junction bases left unmatched: 16. As DNA, the CDR3 is TGTGCCAGCAGCCCGGGACAGACAAGTCGGTGGATTACGCAGTATTTT. As protein: CASSPGQTSRWITQYF.

V and J are TRBV24-1 and TRBJ1-5, with TRBD1 matching over 8 bases. V trimming: 7 bases; J trimming: 7 bases; junction bases outside the gene matches: 5. Germline-derived CDR1 and CDR2 are KGHDR and SFDVKD. The CDR3 is 13 amino acids. The CDR3 DNA reads TGTGCCACCAGAGCAGGGGGCGAGCAGCCCCAGCATTTT. It translates to CATRAGGEQPQHF.

Notes on this clonotype: Sequence at one end of the junction differs from germline and may be a read error. The V call is TRBV12-3 or TRBV12-4, the J call TRBJ2-1; D might be TRBD2 (6 bases). The CDR3 sequence is 16 residues long. This CDR3 is CVSSFTDGTFYNEQFF. The CDR3, as DNA: TGTGTCAGCAGTTTCACCGACGGGACTTTCTACAATGAGCAGTTCTTC.

This clonotype came up many times. The V gene is TRBV6-1, the J gene TRBJ2-2; D is uncertain. Germline loops: CDR1 MNHNS, CDR2 SASEGT. The CDR3 has 14 amino acids. The ends were cut back, 2 bases at V and 1 base at J, with 5 bases in the middle. The CDR3 is CASSEYRNTGELFF. CDR3 coding DNA: TGTGCCAGCAGTGAATACAGGAACACCGGGGAGCTGTTTTTT.

This chain uses TRBV5-4 with TRBJ2-7, with 7 bases lining up with TRBD1. This CDR3 comprises 14 residues. The J segment lost 5 bases and the V segment lost 2 bases, leaving 7 bases of the junction unmatched. Germline CDR1 SGHNT, CDR2 YYREEE (reference sequence). This chain's CDR3 is CASSFLDRVHEQYF. CDR3 DNA sequence: TGTGCCAGCAGCTTTCTAGACAGGGTCCACGAGCAGTACTTC.